Listed here are 4 T cell receptor beta chains from one sample, sequenced in a study of T cell changes during pregnancy in multiple sclerosis. Clones were read by immunoSEQ multiplex PCR, and TCRdb kept only the in-frame ones, dropping some. The sample has roughly 93,000 clones, around 93% seen once. This specimen was peripheral blood, taken in the first trimester of pregnancy. The receptors here all came from a female donor in good health, enrolled as a control in a pregnancy study.

This clone has a handful of counts. The genes are TRBV5-1 and TRBJ1-2, with D maybe TRBD1 (6 bases). Germline lookup yields CDR1 SGHRS and CDR2 YFSETQ. This CDR3 contains 15 residues. Trimming cost V 0 bases and J 2 bases, with 11 bases left between them. The CDR3 loop is CASSLALDRNYGYTF. The DNA of the CDR3 is TGCGCCAGCAGCTTGGCCCTCGACAGGAACTATGGCTACACCTTC.

Of note for this clone: Other DNA sequences of this sample code for an identical CDR3. V and J are TRBV5-4 and TRBJ1-2; 7 positions match TRBD1. The CDR3 covers 13 residues. Germline CDR1 reads SGHNT; CDR2 reads YYREEE (reference sequence). V shed 0 bases, J shed 6 bases, and the junction held 2 bases outside the gene matches. The CDR3 loop reads CASSLAGTDGYTF. CDR3 sequence (DNA): TGTGCCAGCAGCTTGGCGGGGACAGATGGCTACACCTTC.

This clone came up a few times. CDR3 nucleotide sequence: TGTGCTAGCGTGGGGACAGGGAGCACCGGGGAGCTGTTTTTT. It is translated as CASVGTGSTGELFF. The rearrangement links TRBV6-5 to TRBJ2-2; 9 nucleotides align to TRBD1. This CDR3 comprises 14 residues. Germline V gene sequence: CDR1 MNHEY, CDR2 SVGAGI.

The CDR3: CASSGGGLPGEQYF. CDR3 nucleotide sequence: TGTGCCAGCAGCGGGGGGGGACTACCCGGGGAGCAGTACTTC. This rearrangement joins TRBV9 to TRBJ2-7, with 7 bases lining up with TRBD2. CDR3 length: 14 amino acids. The trim removed 3 bases at V and 7 bases at J, leaving 10 bases unmatched. Germline lookup yields CDR1 SGDLS and CDR2 YYNGEE.